This T cell receptor (beta chain) came from a study of cytomegalovirus exposure and HLA in healthy donors. PCR primers comprised 60 Vbeta and 13 Jbeta primers. Using immunoSEQ multiplex PCR, the repertoire was profiled, and TCRdb retains in-frame clones only, with some absent. The profile shows about 200,000 clones, approximately 86% of them singletons. Sequencing was performed on PBMCs. The source of this sequence is a woman aged 25 to 39 in good health and CMV-seronegative.

The CDR3 loop is CASSLGGGSYEQYF. The CDR3 DNA is TGCGCCAGCAGCCTTGGCGGGGGATCCTACGAGCAGTACTTC. The chain combines TRBV4-1 with TRBJ2-7; 7 bases line up with TRBD2. Germline CDR1 MGHRA, CDR2 YSYEKL. V gave up 4 bases and J gave up 1 base; unmatched junction bases: 4. The CDR3 consists of 14 residues.